This T cell receptor beta chain was identified during a study of HIV-infected patients and healthy controls. Roughly three months, about 14 weeks, into antiretroviral therapy, follow-up blood was collected. No cell fractionation was done, so the repertoire covers all unsorted peripheral blood T cells. Reverse transcription used around 500 ng RNA and constant-region primers for alpha and beta. Alpha and beta chain libraries were made separately by chain-specific third strand synthesis with multiplexing indices. TCRdb re-derived calls from the 5' RACE reads in MiXCR, one entry per CDR3 protein. The table records about 7,000 distinct CDR3 sequences, about 9.7% of them present only once. This clonotype was seen ten or more times. Germline CDR1 and CDR2: MNHEY and SMNVEV (reference sequence). The CDR3 loop spans 14 amino acids. Trimming stripped 8 bases from V and 3 bases from J, with 14 bases between.

The source was blood, collected during antiretroviral therapy. The sequence came from an adult with HIV infection. The rearrangement uses TRBV27 and TRBJ1-5; D is possibly TRBD1 (6 bases). The CDR3 sequence: CASGLGGSNQPQHF. The DNA for the CDR3 is TGTGCCAGCGGCTTGGGGGGCTCCAATCAGCCCCAGCATTTT.